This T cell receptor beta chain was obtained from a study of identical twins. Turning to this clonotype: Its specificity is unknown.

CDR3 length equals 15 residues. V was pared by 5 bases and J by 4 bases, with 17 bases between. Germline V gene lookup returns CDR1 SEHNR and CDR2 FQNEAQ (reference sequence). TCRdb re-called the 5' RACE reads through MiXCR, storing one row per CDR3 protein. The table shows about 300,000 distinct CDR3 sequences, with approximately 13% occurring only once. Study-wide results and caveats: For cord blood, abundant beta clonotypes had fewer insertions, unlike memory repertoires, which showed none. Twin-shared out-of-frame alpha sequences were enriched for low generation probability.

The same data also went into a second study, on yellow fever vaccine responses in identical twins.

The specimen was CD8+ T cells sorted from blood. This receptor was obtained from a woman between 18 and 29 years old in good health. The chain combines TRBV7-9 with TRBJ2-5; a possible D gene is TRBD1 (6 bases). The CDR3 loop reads CASSPTGKGRETQYF. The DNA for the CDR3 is TGTGCCAGCAGCCCAACAGGGAAAGGGAGAGAGACCCAGTACTTC.